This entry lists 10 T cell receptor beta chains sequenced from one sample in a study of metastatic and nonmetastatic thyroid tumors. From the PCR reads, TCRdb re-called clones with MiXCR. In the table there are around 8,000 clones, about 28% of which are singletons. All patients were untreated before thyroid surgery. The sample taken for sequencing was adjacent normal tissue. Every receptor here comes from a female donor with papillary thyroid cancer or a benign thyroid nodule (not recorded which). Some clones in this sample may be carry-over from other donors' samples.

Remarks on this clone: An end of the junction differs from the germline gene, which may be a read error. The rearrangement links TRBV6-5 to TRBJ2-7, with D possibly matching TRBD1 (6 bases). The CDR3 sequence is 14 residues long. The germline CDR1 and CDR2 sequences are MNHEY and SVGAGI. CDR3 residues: CASIYGQRSYEQYF. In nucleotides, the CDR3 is TGTGCCAGCATTTACGGACAGCGCTCCTACGAGCAGTACTTC.

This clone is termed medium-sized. CDR3 in amino acids: CASSTSAGIGGEKLFF. Written as DNA, the CDR3 is TGTGCCAGCAGTACCAGTGCCGGGATCGGGGGGGAAAAACTGTTTTTT. The rearrangement uses TRBV2 and TRBJ1-4; possibly TRBD1 for D (5 bases). This CDR3 has 16 residues. Trimming pared 5 bases from V and 8 bases from J, leaving 21 bases between. Germline loops: CDR1 SNHLY, CDR2 FYNNEI.

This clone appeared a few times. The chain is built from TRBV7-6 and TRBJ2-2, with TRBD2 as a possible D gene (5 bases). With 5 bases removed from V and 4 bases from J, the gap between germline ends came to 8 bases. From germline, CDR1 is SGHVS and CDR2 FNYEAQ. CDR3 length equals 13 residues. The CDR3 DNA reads TGTGCCAGCAGCCCGGAGGTCACCGGGGAGCTGTTTTTT. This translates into CASSPEVTGELFF. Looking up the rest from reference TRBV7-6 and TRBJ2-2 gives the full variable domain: GAGVSQSPRYKVTKRGQDVALRCDPISGHVSLYWYRQALGQGPEFLTYFNYEAQQDKSGLPNDRFSAERPEGSISTLTIQRTEQRDSAMYRCASSPEVTGELFFGEGSRLTVL.

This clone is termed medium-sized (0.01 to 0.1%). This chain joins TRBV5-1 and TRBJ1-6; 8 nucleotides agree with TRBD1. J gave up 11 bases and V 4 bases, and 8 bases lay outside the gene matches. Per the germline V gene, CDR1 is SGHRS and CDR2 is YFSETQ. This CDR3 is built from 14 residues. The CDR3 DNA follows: TGCGCCAGCAGCACCGGACAGGGAGGAGCACCCCTCCACTTT. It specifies CASSTGQGGAPLHF.

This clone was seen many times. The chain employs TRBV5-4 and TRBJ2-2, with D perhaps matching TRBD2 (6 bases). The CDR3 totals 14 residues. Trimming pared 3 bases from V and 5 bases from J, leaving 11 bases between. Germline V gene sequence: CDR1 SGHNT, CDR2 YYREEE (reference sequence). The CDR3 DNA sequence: TGTGCCAGCAGCTCGACCCGGGGGACCGGGGAGCTGTTTTTT. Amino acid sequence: CASSSTRGTGELFF.

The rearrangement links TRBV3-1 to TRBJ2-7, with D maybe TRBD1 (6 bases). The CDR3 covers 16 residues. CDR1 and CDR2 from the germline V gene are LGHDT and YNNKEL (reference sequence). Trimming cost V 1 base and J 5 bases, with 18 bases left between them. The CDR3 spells CASSQGGGPGQHEQYF. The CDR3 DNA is TGTGCCAGCAGCCAAGGAGGGGGACCTGGACAGCACGAGCAGTACTTC.

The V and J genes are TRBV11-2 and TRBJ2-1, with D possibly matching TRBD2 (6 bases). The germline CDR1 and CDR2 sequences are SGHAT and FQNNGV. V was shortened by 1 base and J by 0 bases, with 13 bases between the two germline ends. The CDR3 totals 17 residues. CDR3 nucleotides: TGTGCCAGCAGCTTAGTCGTTAGCGGCGGCTCCTACAATGAGCAGTTCTTC. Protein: CASSLVVSGGSYNEQFF. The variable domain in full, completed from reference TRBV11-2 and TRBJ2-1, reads EAGVAQSPRYKIIEKRQSVAFWCNPISGHATLYWYQQILGQGPKLLIQFQNNGVVDDSQLPKDRFSAERLKGVDSTLKIQPAKLEDSAVYLCASSLVVSGGSYNEQFFGPGTRLTVL.

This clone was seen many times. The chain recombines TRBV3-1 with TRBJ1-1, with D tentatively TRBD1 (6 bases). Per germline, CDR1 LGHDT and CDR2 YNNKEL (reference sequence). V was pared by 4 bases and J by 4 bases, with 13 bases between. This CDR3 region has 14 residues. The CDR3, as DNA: TGTGCCAGCAGCCTTCAAGGGGGTGTCACTGAAGCTTTCTTT. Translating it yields CASSLQGGVTEAFF.

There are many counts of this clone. The CDR3, as DNA: TGTGCCAGCAGTGAACTGGACAGCTTAACCACCTACGAGCAGTACTTC. Translation: CASSELDSLTTYEQYF. The V gene is TRBV6-1, the J gene TRBJ2-7, with D tentatively TRBD1 (6 bases). CDR1 MNHNS and CDR2 SASEGT come from the germline V gene. V was shortened by 2 bases and J by 2 bases, with 16 bases between the two germline ends. This CDR3 has 16 amino acids.

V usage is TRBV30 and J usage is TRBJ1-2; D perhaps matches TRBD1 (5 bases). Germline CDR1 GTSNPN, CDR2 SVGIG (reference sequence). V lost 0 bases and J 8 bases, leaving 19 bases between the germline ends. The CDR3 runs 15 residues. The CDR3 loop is CAWSVQRVGGSGYTF. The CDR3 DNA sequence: TGTGCCTGGAGTGTACAACGAGTCGGGGGGAGCGGCTACACCTTC. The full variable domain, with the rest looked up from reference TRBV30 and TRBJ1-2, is SQTIHQWPATLVQPVGSPLSLECTVEGTSNPNLYWYRQAAGRGLQLLFYSVGIGQISSEVPQNLSASRPQDRQFILSSKKLLLSDSGFYLCAWSVQRVGGSGYTFGSGTRLTVV.